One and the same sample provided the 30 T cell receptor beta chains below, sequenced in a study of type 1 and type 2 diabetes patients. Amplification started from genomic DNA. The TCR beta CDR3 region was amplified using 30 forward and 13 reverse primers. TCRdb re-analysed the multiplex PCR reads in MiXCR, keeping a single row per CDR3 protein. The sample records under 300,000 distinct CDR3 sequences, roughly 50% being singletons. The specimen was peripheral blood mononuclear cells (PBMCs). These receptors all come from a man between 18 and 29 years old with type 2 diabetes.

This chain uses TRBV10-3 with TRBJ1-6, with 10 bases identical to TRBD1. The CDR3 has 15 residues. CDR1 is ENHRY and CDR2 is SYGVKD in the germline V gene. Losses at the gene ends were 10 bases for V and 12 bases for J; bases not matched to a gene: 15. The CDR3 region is CAKQFADRGQRPLHF. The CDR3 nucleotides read TGTGCCAAACAATTCGCCGACAGGGGGCAAAGACCCCTCCACTTT.

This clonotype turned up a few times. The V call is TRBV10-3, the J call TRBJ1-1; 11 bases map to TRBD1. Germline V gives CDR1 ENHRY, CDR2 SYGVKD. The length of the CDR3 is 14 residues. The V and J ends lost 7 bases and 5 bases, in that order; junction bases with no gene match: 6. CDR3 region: CAIMGTGGMTEAFF. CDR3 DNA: TGTGCCATCATGGGGACAGGGGGTATGACTGAAGCTTTCTTT.

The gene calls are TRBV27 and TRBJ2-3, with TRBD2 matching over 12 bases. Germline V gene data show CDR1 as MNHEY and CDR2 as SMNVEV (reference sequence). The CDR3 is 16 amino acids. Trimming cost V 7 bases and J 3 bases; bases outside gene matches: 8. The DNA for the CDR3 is TGTGCCAGCACCATGCTAGCGGGGGGGCTTACAGATACGCAGTATTTT. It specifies CASTMLAGGLTDTQYF.

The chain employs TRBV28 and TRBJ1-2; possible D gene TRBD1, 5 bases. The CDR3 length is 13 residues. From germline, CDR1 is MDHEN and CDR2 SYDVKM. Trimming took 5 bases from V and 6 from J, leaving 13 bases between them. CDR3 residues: CASSPMPGDGYTF. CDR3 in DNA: TGTGCCAGCAGTCCCATGCCGGGGGATGGCTACACCTTC.

The CDR3 sequence: CASSKPIRLAFF. The CDR3 region has the DNA TGTGCCAGCAGTAAACCGATTCGGCTGGCTTTCTTT. V gene TRBV28 combines with J gene TRBJ1-1, with D unclear. Trimming took 5 bases from V and 11 from J, leaving 15 bases between them. The CDR3 covers 12 residues. Germline V lookup: CDR1 MDHEN, CDR2 SYDVKM.

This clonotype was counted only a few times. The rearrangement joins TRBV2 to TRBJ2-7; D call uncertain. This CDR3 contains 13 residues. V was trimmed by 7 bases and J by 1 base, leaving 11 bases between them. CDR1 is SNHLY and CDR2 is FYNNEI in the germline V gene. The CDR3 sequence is CASMGGNSYEQYF. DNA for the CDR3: TGTGCCAGCATGGGTGGCAATTCCTACGAGCAGTACTTC.

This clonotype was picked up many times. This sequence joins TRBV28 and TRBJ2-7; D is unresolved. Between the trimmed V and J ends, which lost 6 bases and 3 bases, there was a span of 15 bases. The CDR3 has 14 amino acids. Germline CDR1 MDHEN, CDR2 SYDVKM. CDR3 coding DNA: TGTGCCAGCAGCAATACCCACGACCTCTACGAGCAGTACTTC. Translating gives CASSNTHDLYEQYF.

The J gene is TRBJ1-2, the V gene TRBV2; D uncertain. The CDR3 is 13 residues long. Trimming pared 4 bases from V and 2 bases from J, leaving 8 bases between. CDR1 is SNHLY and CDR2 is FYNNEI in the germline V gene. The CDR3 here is CASSAHENYGYTF. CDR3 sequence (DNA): TGTGCCAGCAGTGCGCATGAAAACTATGGCTACACCTTC.

This chain's CDR3 is CASSVGLVSGEQYF. CDR3 sequence (DNA): TGTGCCAGTAGTGTCGGACTAGTCTCGGGTGAGCAGTACTTC. This chain connects TRBV19 to TRBJ2-5, with 7 nucleotides matching TRBD2. Trimming at V came to 5 bases and at J to 11 bases, leaving 14 bases not matched to a gene. CDR1 and CDR2 (germline): LNHDA, SQIVND (reference sequence). The CDR3 is made up of 14 amino acids. The variable domain in full, completed from reference TRBV19 and TRBJ2-5, reads DGGITQSPKYLFRKEGQNVTLSCEQNLNHDAMYWYRQDPGQGLRLIYYSQIVNDFQKGDIAEGYSVSREKKESFPLTVTSAQKNPTAFYLCASSVGLVSGEQYFGPGTRLLVL.

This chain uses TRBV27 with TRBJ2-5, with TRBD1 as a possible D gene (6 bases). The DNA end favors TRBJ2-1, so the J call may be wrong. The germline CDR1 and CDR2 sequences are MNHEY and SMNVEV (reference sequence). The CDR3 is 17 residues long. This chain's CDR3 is CASSLYRASGSLGEQFF. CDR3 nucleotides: TGTGCCAGCAGTTTATACAGGGCGTCGGGATCTCTGGGTGAGCAGTTCTTC.

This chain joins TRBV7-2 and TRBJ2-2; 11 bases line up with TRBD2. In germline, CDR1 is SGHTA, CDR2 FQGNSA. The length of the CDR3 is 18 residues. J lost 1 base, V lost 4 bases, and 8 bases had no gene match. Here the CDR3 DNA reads TGTGCCAGCAGCTCAACCCGGGGACTAGCGGTGAACACCGGGGAGCTGTTTTTT. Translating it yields CASSSTRGLAVNTGELFF.

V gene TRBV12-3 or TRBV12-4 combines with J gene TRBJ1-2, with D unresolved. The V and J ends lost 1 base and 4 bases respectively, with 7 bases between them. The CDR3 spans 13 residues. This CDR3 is CASSLGLGYGYTF. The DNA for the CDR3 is TGTGCCAGCAGTTTAGGGCTCGGCTATGGCTACACCTTC.

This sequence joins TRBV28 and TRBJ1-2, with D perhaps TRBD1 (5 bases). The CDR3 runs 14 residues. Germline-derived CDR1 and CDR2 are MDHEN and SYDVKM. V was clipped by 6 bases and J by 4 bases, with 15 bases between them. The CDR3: CASRPALGGYGYTF. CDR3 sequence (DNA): TGTGCCAGCAGACCCGCCCTTGGGGGCTATGGCTACACCTTC.

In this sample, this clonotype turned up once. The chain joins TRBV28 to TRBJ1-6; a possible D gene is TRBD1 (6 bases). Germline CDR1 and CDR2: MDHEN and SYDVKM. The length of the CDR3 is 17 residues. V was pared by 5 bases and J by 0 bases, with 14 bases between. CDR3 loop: CASSPNRAISYNSPLHF. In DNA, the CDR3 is TGTGCCAGCAGTCCCAACAGGGCTATCTCCTATAATTCACCCCTCCACTTT.

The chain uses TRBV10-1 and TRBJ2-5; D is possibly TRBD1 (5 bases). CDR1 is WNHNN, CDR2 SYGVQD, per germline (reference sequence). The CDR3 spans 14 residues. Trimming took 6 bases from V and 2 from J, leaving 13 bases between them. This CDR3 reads CASSQDRQQETQYF. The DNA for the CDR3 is TGCGCCAGCAGCCAAGATCGACAGCAAGAGACCCAGTACTTC.

CDR3 DNA: TGTGCCAGTAGTATAGTACAGGGGGGTAGTGGGCCCCAGCATTTT. This gives the protein CASSIVQGGSGPQHF. The chain has TRBV19 and TRBJ1-5, with TRBD1 identical over 8 bases. V lost 1 base to trimming and J lost 9 bases; unmatched junction nucleotides: 8. The CDR3 totals 15 residues. CDR1 is LNHDA and CDR2 is SQIVND in the germline V gene (reference sequence).

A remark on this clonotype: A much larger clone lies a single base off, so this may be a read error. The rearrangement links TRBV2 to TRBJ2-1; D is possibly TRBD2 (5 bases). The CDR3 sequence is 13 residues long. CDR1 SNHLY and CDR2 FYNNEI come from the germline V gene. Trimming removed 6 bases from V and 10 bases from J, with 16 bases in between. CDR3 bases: TGTGCCAGCAGACCCCACGGGGAGTACGAGCAGTTCTTC. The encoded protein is CASRPHGEYEQFF.

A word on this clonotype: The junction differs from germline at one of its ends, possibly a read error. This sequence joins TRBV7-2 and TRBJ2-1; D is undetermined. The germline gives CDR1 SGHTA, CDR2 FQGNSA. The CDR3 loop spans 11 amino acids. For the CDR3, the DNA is TGTGCCTGCAGCTTGGTCAGTGAGCAGTTCTTC. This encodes CACSLVSEQFF.

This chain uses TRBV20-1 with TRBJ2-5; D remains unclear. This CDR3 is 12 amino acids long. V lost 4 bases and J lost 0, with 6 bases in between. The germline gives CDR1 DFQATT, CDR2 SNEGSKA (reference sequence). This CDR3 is CSAIGNQETQYF. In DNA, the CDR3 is TGCAGTGCTATCGGCAACCAAGAGACCCAGTACTTC.

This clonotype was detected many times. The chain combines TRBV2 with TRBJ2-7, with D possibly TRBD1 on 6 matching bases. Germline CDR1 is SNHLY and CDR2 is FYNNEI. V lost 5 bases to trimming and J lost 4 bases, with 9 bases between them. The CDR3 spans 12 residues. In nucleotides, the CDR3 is TGTGCCAGCAGTTTCGACAGGTACGAGCAGTACTTC. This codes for CASSFDRYEQYF.

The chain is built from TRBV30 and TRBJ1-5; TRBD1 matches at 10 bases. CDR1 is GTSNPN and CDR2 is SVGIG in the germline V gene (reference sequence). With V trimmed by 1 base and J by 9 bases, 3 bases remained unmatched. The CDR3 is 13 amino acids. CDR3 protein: CAWSGQGAWPQHF. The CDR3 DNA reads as TGTGCCTGGAGTGGACAGGGGGCTTGGCCCCAGCATTTT.

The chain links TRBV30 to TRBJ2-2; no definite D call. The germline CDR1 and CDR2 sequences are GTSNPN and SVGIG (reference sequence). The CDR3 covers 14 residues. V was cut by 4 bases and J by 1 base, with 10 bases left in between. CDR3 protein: CAWNGWENTGELFF. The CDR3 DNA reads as TGTGCCTGGAACGGGTGGGAGAACACCGGGGAGCTGTTTTTT.

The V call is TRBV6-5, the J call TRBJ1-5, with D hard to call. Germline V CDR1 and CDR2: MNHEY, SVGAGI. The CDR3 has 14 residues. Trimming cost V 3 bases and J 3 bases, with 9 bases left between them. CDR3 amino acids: CASSYDRANQPQHF. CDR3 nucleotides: TGTGCCAGCAGTTATGACCGAGCCAATCAGCCCCAGCATTTT.

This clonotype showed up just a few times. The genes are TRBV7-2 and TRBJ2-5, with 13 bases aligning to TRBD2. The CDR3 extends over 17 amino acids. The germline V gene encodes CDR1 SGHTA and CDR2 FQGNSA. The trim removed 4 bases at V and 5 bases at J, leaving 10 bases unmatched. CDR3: CASSSRGTSGDRETQYF. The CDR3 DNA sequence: TGTGCCAGCAGCTCCCGAGGGACTAGCGGGGACCGGGAGACCCAGTACTTC.

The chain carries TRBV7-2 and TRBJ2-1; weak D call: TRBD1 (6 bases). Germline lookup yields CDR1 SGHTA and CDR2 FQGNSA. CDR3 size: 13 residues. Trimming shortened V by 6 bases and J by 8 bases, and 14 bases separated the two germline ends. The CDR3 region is CASSYGQYDEQFF. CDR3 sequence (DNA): TGTGCCAGCAGTTACGGACAGTATGATGAGCAGTTCTTC.

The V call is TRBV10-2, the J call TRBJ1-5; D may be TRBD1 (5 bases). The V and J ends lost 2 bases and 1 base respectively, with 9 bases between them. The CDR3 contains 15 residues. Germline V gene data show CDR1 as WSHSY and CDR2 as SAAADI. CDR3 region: CASSERGASNQPQHF. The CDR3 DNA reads TGCGCCAGCAGTGAGAGGGGCGCGAGCAATCAGCCCCAGCATTTT.

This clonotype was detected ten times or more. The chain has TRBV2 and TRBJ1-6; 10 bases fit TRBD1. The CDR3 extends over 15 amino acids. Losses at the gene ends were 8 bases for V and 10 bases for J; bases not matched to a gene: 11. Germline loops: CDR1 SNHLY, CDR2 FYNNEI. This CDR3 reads CASRPPGQGRSPLHF. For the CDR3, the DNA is TGTGCCAGCCGACCTCCGGGACAGGGGCGCTCACCCCTCCACTTT.

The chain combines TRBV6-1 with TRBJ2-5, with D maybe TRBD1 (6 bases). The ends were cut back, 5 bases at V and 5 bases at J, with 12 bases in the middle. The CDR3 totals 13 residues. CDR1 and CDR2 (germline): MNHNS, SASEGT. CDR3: CASSPWDTETQYF. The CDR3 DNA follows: TGTGCCAGCAGTCCTTGGGACACGGAGACCCAGTACTTC.

This CDR3 reads CASSLVGTGSAEQYF. The CDR3 DNA sequence: TGTGCCAGCAGCTTAGTGGGGACAGGGTCCGCCGAGCAGTACTTC. The chain links TRBV11-1 to TRBJ2-7; 9 bases agree with TRBD1. V dropped 1 base and J dropped 6; count of bases not matched to a gene: 7. CDR3 length: 15 residues. Germline V gives CDR1 SGHAT, CDR2 FQDESV (reference sequence).

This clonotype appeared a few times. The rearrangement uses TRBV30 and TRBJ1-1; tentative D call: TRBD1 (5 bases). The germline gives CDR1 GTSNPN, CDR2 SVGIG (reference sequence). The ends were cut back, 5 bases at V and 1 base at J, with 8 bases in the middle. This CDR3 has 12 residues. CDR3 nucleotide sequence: TGTGCCTGGCAAACAGGGAACACTGAAGCTTTCTTT. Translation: CAWQTGNTEAFF.